This T cell receptor (beta chain) was documented in a study of tissue T cells after allogeneic stem cell transplantation. Study summary: Smaller viable blood or marrow samples skipped sorting for direct DNA extraction.

With respect to this clone: Its specificity is unknown.

Repertoires were generated with immunoSEQ multiplex PCR, while TCRdb's copy carries only in-frame clones and drops some. Of approximately 30,000 clones in the sample, over 75% are singletons; the top ten hold roughly 3.5%. Study-wide results and limits: This small cohort was clinically heterogeneous, and sampling depth was a limitation. Anatomically similar tissues had similar TCR repertoires within each patient. Shared clones across patients were few; motif clustering revealed tissue-specific shared signatures.

The germline gives CDR1 LGHDT, CDR2 YNNKEL (reference sequence). V lost 8 bases and J 2 bases, leaving 13 bases between the germline ends. This CDR3 spans 14 amino acids. The receptor comes from a woman aged 18-50 years who later had graft-versus-host disease after an allogeneic stem cell transplant. The material was blood, obtained before transplantation. The genes are TRBV3-1 (or the pseudogene TRBV3-2) and TRBJ1-5; D remains unclear. DNA for the CDR3: TGTGCCAGCGCCTACGGGAGGGGCAATCAGCCCCAGCATTTT. Protein: CASAYGRGNQPQHF.